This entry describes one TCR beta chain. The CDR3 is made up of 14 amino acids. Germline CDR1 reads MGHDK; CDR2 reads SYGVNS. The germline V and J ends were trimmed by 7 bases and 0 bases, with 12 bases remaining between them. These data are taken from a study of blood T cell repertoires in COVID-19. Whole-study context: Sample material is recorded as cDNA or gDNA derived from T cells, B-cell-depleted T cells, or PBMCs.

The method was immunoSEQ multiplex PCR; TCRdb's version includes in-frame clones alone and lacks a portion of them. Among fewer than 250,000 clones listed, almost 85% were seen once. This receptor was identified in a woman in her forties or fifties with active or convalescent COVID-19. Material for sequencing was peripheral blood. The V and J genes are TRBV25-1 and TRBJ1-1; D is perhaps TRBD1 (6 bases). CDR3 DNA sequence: TGTGCCAGCACCGTAGGGACACTGAACACTGAAGCTTTCTTT. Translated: CASTVGTLNTEAFF. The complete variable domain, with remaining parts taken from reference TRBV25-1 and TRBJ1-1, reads EADIYQTPRYLVIGTGKKITLECSQTMGHDKMYWYQQDPGMELHLIHYSYGVNSTEKGDLSSESTVSRIRTEHFPLTLESARPSHTSQYLCASTVGTLNTEAFFGQGTRLTVV.